This passage covers 18 T cell receptor beta chains from one sample sequenced in a study of regulatory T cells in long-lasting Graves disease. Stated time point: persistent/refractory GD, antithyroid drugs over 5 years with positive TRAb. Extracted RNA from PBMCs served as the source of the TCR library. Investigators prepared the TCR beta libraries by applying iRepertoire HTBI primers and Arm-PCR of CDR3 regions. TCRdb re-called the multiplex PCR reads with MiXCR, one entry per CDR3 protein. The data show about 470,000 distinct CDR3 sequences, 20% to 25% seen once. The sequences come from peripheral blood mononuclear cells (PBMCs), collected when the disease was refractory, from a patient treated with antithyroid drugs. All receptors come from a female donor with Graves disease.

This clonotype has ten or more counts. This chain joins TRBV20-1 and TRBJ1-1; D unresolved. CDR1 is DFQATT, CDR2 SNEGSKA, per germline (reference sequence). CDR3 length: 12 residues. V was clipped by 7 bases and J by 0 bases, with 9 bases between them. The CDR3: CSVPELNTEAFF. The CDR3 DNA follows: TGCAGTGTTCCGGAATTGAACACTGAAGCTTTCTTT.

On this clonotype itself: One end of the junction fails to match germline, which may point to a read error. The chain couples TRBV28 to TRBJ1-2; 12 bases align to TRBD1. Germline V gene sequence: CDR1 MDHEN, CDR2 SYDVKM. This CDR3 comprises 15 residues. CDR3 DNA: TGTGCCAGCAATTTAGGGACAGGGGGCTCCCGTGGCTACACCTTC. This sequence encodes CASNLGTGGSRGYTF.

This clonotype was detected a few times. This chain uses TRBV15 with TRBJ2-6; 7 bases match TRBD1. With 2 bases clipped from V and 2 bases from J, the junction kept 6 bases outside the gene matches. This CDR3 is built from 17 residues. Germline values: CDR1 LNHNV, CDR2 YYDKDF (reference sequence). CDR3 sequence (DNA): TGTGCCACCAGCAGAATAAACGACAGGGCTGGGGCCAACGTCCTGACTTTC. This encodes CATSRINDRAGANVLTF.

V is TRBV10-3 and J is TRBJ1-1, with D tentatively TRBD1 (5 bases). The CDR3 has 15 residues. Germline V CDR1 and CDR2: ENHRY, SYGVKD. Between the trimmed V and J ends, which lost 8 bases and 0 bases, there was a span of 16 bases. CDR3 in DNA: TGTGCCATCGCTCCGTATTTGGGGGTGAACACTGAAGCTTTCTTT. Protein sequence: CAIAPYLGVNTEAFF.

Concerning this clonotype: This may come from a read error, since a much larger clone is one base off. In DNA, the CDR3 is TGTGCCAGCAGTTCAGCGACTGGAAACACCATATATTTT. Its protein product is CASSSATGNTIYF. The J gene is TRBJ1-3, the V gene TRBV12-3 or TRBV12-4, with no clear D. The V gene lost 4 bases and the J gene lost 2 bases, with 6 bases spanning the gap. The CDR3 totals 13 residues.

In this sample, this clonotype turned up many times. This chain uses TRBV12-3 or TRBV12-4 with TRBJ2-5, with 13 bases matching TRBD2. The CDR3 has 15 residues. The ends lost 7 bases at V and 2 bases at J; junction bases unmatched: 4. The CDR3 DNA reads as TGTGCCAGCAAGTTACTAGCGGGAGGGCAAGAGACCCAGTACTTC. This translates into CASKLLAGGQETQYF.

This clonotype turned up a few times. The rearrangement links TRBV30 to TRBJ2-7, with 12 bases fitting TRBD2. The V and J ends lost 1 base and 2 bases, in that order; junction bases with no gene match: 3. This CDR3 is 15 amino acids long. CDR1 is GTSNPN and CDR2 is SVGIG in the germline V gene (reference sequence). The CDR3: CAWSGLAGVAYEQYF. CDR3 nucleotides: TGTGCCTGGAGTGGACTAGCGGGAGTGGCCTACGAGCAGTACTTC.

V and J are TRBV6-2 or TRBV6-3 and TRBJ2-7; 11 bases are shared with TRBD2. The ends lost 5 bases at V and 6 bases at J; junction bases unmatched: 6. The CDR3 contains 14 residues. The V gene's germline CDR1 is MNHEY and CDR2 SVGEGT. CDR3 nucleotides: TGTGCCAGCAGTGAAGCACTAGCGGGGGCCGAGCAGTACTTC. It translates to CASSEALAGAEQYF.

As for this clonotype: A read error is possible here, since a much larger clone lies one base away. This chain connects TRBV7-9 to TRBJ1-1; D ambiguous. CDR1 is SEHNR and CDR2 is FQNEAQ in the germline V gene (reference sequence). CDR3 length: 13 amino acids. Trimming removed 3 bases at V and 6 bases at J, with 11 bases between. Written as DNA, the CDR3 is TGTGCCAGCAGCTTGGAGTGCATCCCTGAAGCTTTCTTT. It encodes CASSLECIPEAFF.

This clonotype was observed a handful of times. The gene calls are TRBV6-2 or TRBV6-3 and TRBJ1-1; D is unclear. The length of the CDR3 is 15 residues. Trimming took 6 bases from V and 4 from J, leaving 18 bases between them. Germline-derived CDR1 and CDR2 are MNHEY and SVGEGT. CDR3 region: CASSEIREEATEAFF. CDR3 nucleotide sequence: TGTGCCAGCAGCGAAATAAGAGAAGAGGCCACTGAAGCTTTCTTT.

This clonotype was seen ten or more times. In nucleotides, the CDR3 is TGTGCCAGCAGCTTCCGAATGGGGGGGGATATAGCCAAAAACATTCAGTACTTC. Translated: CASSFRMGGDIAKNIQYF. The V call is TRBV7-8, the J call TRBJ2-4; TRBD2 matches 7 bases. Germline loops: CDR1 SGHVS, CDR2 FQNEAQ. The V and J ends lost 3 bases and 0 bases, in that order; junction bases with no gene match: 11. The CDR3 extends over 18 amino acids.

V and J are TRBV4-2 and TRBJ2-4; D not certain. The germline gives CDR1 LGHNA, CDR2 YNFKEQ. The CDR3 totals 16 residues. V gave up 0 bases and J gave up 10 bases, with 19 bases separating them. The CDR3, as DNA: TGTGCCAGCAGCCAAGATTCTAGTGTTGGTCTGGGGATTCAGTACTTC. This gives the protein CASSQDSSVGLGIQYF.

This clonotype was picked up many times. This chain connects TRBV20-1 to TRBJ1-6, with TRBD1 as a possible D gene (6 bases). Germline values: CDR1 DFQATT, CDR2 SNEGSKA (reference sequence). Between the trimmed V and J ends, which lost 1 base and 8 bases, there was a span of 12 bases. The CDR3 spans 14 residues. CDR3 coding DNA: TGCAGTGCTAGAGGGGCGGACAGTTATTCACCCCTCCACTTT. Amino acid sequence: CSARGADSYSPLHF.

This clonotype was seen repeatedly, ten times or more. The V and J genes are TRBV20-1 and TRBJ1-2; 11 nucleotides line up with TRBD1. The CDR3 runs 16 residues. Trimming removed 3 bases from V and 2 bases from J; junction bases left unmatched: 8. Germline values: CDR1 DFQATT, CDR2 SNEGSKA (reference sequence). This CDR3 reads CSARGTGGIPNYGYTF. Here the CDR3 DNA reads TGCAGTGCTAGGGGGACAGGGGGAATCCCCAACTATGGCTACACCTTC.

This clonotype was found once. CDR3 protein: CASSYSDGAGARDTQYF. The CDR3 DNA reads as TGTGCCAGCAGTTACTCCGACGGAGCGGGGGCCCGCGATACGCAGTATTTT. The rearrangement links TRBV6-5 to TRBJ2-3, with TRBD2 identical over 8 bases. Germline CDR1 MNHEY, CDR2 SVGAGI. J lost 6 bases, V lost 0 bases, and 11 bases had no gene match. This CDR3 contains 17 residues.

CDR3 protein: CSAPLAGGASYEQYF. The CDR3 DNA is TGCAGTGCTCCACTAGCGGGGGGTGCTAGTTACGAGCAGTACTTC. The chain carries TRBV20-1 and TRBJ2-7; TRBD2 matches at 12 bases. The CDR3 covers 15 residues. V was clipped by 5 bases and J by 4 bases; unmatched bases: 9. Germline CDR1 DFQATT, CDR2 SNEGSKA (reference sequence).

The chain uses TRBV11-2 and TRBJ2-3; no clear D. Germline values: CDR1 SGHAT, CDR2 FQNNGV. The CDR3 is 15 amino acids. Between the trimmed V and J ends, which lost 3 bases and 2 bases, there was a span of 12 bases. CDR3 sequence: CASSFQAAYTDTQYF. The CDR3 nucleotides read TGTGCCAGCAGCTTCCAGGCGGCGTACACAGATACGCAGTATTTT.

In DNA form, the CDR3 reads TGCAGTGCGGTCCTAGCGGGCCTATCCTACAATGAGCAGTTCTTC. Residues: CSAVLAGLSYNEQFF. The chain recombines TRBV20-1 with TRBJ2-1; TRBD2 agrees at 8 bases. The CDR3 loop spans 15 amino acids. Per the germline V gene, CDR1 is DFQATT and CDR2 is SNEGSKA (reference sequence). The J segment lost 1 base and the V segment lost 6 bases, leaving 8 bases of the junction unmatched.